These 21 T cell receptor beta chains share one sample of origin, sequenced in a study of beta chain features in type 1 diabetes. Study-wide points: Shortening of TCRB CDR3s, moderate but significant, appeared in all four CD4+ subsets of Type 1 diabetes patients.

Of the isolated RNA, all was reverse transcribed, and so the sequenced material was expressed TCRB transcripts. Libraries were prepared by immunoSEQ multiplex PCR; TCRdb keeps only in-frame clonotypes and omits some of them. The data contain some 270,000 clones, about 11% of them singletons. These receptors' antigens are unknown. Sequences were obtained from naive CD4+ T cells from blood. The receptors shown here come from a man between 25 and 39 years old with type 1 diabetes.

A few counts support this clone. V and J are TRBV5-4 and TRBJ1-1; the D gene is possibly TRBD1 (5 bases). The CDR3 contains 14 residues. Germline V gives CDR1 SGHNT, CDR2 YYREEE (reference sequence). V dropped 0 bases and J dropped 1 base, with 7 bases sitting between them. CDR3 sequence reads: CASSLAGQNTEAFF. The CDR3 DNA follows: TGTGCCAGCAGCTTGGCCGGACAGAACACTGAAGCTTTCTTT.

The V gene is TRBV19, the J gene TRBJ2-3, with 8 bases aligning to TRBD2. The CDR3 consists of 13 residues. CDR1 is LNHDA, CDR2 SQIVND, per germline (reference sequence). Trimming cost V 7 bases and J 4 bases; bases outside gene matches: 4. The CDR3 protein is CASKGLDADTQYF. The DNA for the CDR3 is TGTGCCAGTAAGGGACTAGACGCAGATACGCAGTATTTT.

This clone was counted a few times. V and J are TRBV18 and TRBJ2-7; 14 bases line up with TRBD2. The germline V gene encodes CDR1 KGHSH and CDR2 LQKENI. J was trimmed by 1 base and V by 6 bases; bases with no gene match: 2. The CDR3 loop spans 15 amino acids. CDR3 nucleotides: TGTGCCAGCTCCGGGACTAGCGGGGGATCCTACGAGCAGTACTTC. Protein: CASSGTSGGSYEQYF.

This clone was seen more than once but under ten times. The rearrangement links TRBV28 to TRBJ1-5; D is unresolved. Germline V gene sequence: CDR1 MDHEN, CDR2 SYDVKM. The CDR3 runs 14 residues. V was cut by 1 base and J by 6 bases, with 10 bases left in between. The CDR3: CASSLYHSGQPQHF. Written as DNA, the CDR3 is TGTGCCAGCAGTTTATATCATAGCGGTCAGCCCCAGCATTTT.

This clone was counted a few times. The chain carries TRBV7-2 and TRBJ2-1; no clear D. Germline assignment: CDR1 SGHTA and CDR2 FQGNSA. This CDR3 is built from 14 residues. With 6 bases removed from V and 10 bases from J, the gap between germline ends came to 19 bases. Here the CDR3 reads CASSPPAGSEEQFF. Written as DNA, the CDR3 is TGTGCCAGCAGTCCCCCCGCCGGGTCCGAGGAGCAGTTCTTC.

This sequence joins TRBV4-2 and TRBJ2-1, with no clear D. CDR3 size: 12 residues. Germline V gene sequence: CDR1 LGHNA, CDR2 YNFKEQ. The V end lost 0 bases, the J end lost 10 bases, and 7 bases lay between the germline ends. The chain's CDR3 is CASSQDSREQFF. As DNA, the CDR3 is TGTGCCAGCAGCCAAGATTCGCGCGAGCAGTTCTTC.

This clone was counted between two and nine times. V and J are TRBV29-1 and TRBJ1-1; the D is unclear. The CDR3 loop spans 13 amino acids. Trimming left V 7 bases short and J 2 bases short, with 14 bases between. The germline gives CDR1 SQVTM, CDR2 ANQGSEA. The DNA of the CDR3 is TGCAGCGGGAATTCCCAGGAAAACACTGAAGCTTTCTTT. It specifies CSGNSQENTEAFF. Drawing the rest from reference TRBV29-1 and TRBJ1-1, the complete variable domain is SAVISQKPSRDICQRGTSLTIQCQVDSQVTMMFWYRQQPGQSLTLIATANQGSEATYESGFVIDKFPISRPNLTFSTLTVSNMSPEDSSIYLCSGNSQENTEAFFGQGTRLTVV.

The chain carries TRBV27 and TRBJ2-3, with a possible D match to TRBD2 (7 bases). The CDR3 is 16 residues long. The germline CDR1 and CDR2 sequences are MNHEY and SMNVEV (reference sequence). Trimming left V 0 bases short and J 5 bases short, with 15 bases between. The CDR3 here is CASSLSRGLDVDTQYF. CDR3 nucleotides: TGTGCCAGCAGTTTATCGCGGGGGCTAGACGTAGATACGCAGTATTTT.

This sequence joins TRBV9 and TRBJ1-6; 9 positions match TRBD1. The CDR3 is 13 amino acids. V was pared by 3 bases and J by 10 bases, with 2 bases of the junction left unmatched. CDR1 is SGDLS and CDR2 is YYNGEE in the germline V gene. The CDR3 sequence: CASSGTGDSPLHF. The CDR3 bases are TGTGCCAGCAGCGGGACAGGGGACTCACCCCTCCACTTT.

The chain is built from TRBV29-1 and TRBJ2-7; maybe TRBD1 (5 bases). Germline CDR1 is SQVTM and CDR2 is ANQGSEA. V lost 4 bases and J lost 0, with 10 bases in between. The CDR3 contains 13 residues. This chain's CDR3 is CSVGGDSSYEQYF. DNA of the CDR3: TGCAGCGTTGGCGGTGACAGCTCCTACGAGCAGTACTTC.

This chain links TRBV12-5 with TRBJ1-1; D uncertain. This CDR3 is built from 13 residues. Trimming cost V 2 bases and J 3 bases, with 7 bases left between them. The germline CDR1 and CDR2 sequences are LGHNT and FRNRAP. This chain's CDR3 is CASGLMGDTEAFF. The CDR3 nucleotides read TGTGCTAGTGGTTTGATGGGAGACACTGAAGCTTTCTTT.

This clone showed up just a few times. The chain joins TRBV5-8 to TRBJ1-5; 8 bases align to TRBD1. Unmatched junction bases numbered 3, after V lost 4 bases and J lost 0 bases. This CDR3 is 15 amino acids long. The germline gives CDR1 SGHTS, CDR2 YDEGEE. This CDR3 is CASSTGQGSNQPQHF. The CDR3 DNA follows: TGTGCCAGCAGCACCGGACAGGGTAGCAATCAGCCCCAGCATTTT.

This clone was seen a few times. The chain has TRBV7-2 and TRBJ2-1; 12 bases fit TRBD2. This CDR3 comprises 15 residues. Germline trimming cut 5 bases from V and 10 bases from J; bases unmatched to any gene: 9. The germline gives CDR1 SGHTA, CDR2 FQGNSA. CDR3 nucleotides: TGTGCCAGCAGCCGAGCGGCTAGCGGGGGGGAGGAGCAGTTCTTC. Translating gives CASSRAASGGEEQFF.

This clone has a handful of counts. This sequence joins TRBV7-2 and TRBJ1-4, with D possibly being TRBD1 (6 bases). Germline assignment: CDR1 SGHTA and CDR2 FQGNSA. The CDR3 has 14 residues. V lost 3 bases and J 8 bases, leaving 13 bases between the germline ends. The CDR3 DNA follows: TGTGCCAGCAGCTTTAACGGGGGGCGCGAAAAACTGTTTTTT. This codes for CASSFNGGREKLFF.

This chain joins TRBV9 and TRBJ2-3; 7 bases map to TRBD2. The germline gives CDR1 SGDLS, CDR2 YYNGEE. J gave up 4 bases and V 1 base, and 3 bases lay outside the gene matches. There are 14 residues in the CDR3. The DNA of the CDR3 is TGTGCCAGCAGCGTACGGAGCGGGGCAGATACGCAGTATTTT. Its protein product is CASSVRSGADTQYF.

The chain couples TRBV7-8 to TRBJ1-2; D is unclear. The CDR3 runs to 14 residues. Germline V gene data show CDR1 as SGHVS and CDR2 as FQNEAQ. Trimming shortened V by 1 base and J by 6 bases, and 12 bases separated the two germline ends. The CDR3 is CASSLGARGNGYTF. The DNA of the CDR3 is TGTGCCAGCAGCTTAGGGGCCCGCGGGAATGGCTACACCTTC. Variable domain in full (rest from reference TRBV7-8 and TRBJ1-2): GAGVSQSPRYKVAKRGQDVALRCDPISGHVSLFWYQQALGQGPEFLTYFQNEAQLDKSGLPSDRFFAERPEGSVSTLKIQRTQQEDSAVYLCASSLGARGNGYTFGSGTRLTVV.

This chain uses TRBV6-4 with TRBJ1-1; D unresolved. CDR1 is MRHNA and CDR2 is SNTAGT in the germline V gene. V dropped 4 bases and J dropped 5 bases, with 8 bases sitting between them. The CDR3 is 12 amino acids. CDR3 loop: CASSGIITEAFF. The CDR3 DNA sequence: TGTGCCAGCAGTGGTATTATTACTGAAGCTTTCTTT.

This clone turned up a few times. The rearrangement joins TRBV5-1 to TRBJ2-3, with TRBD1 identical over 8 bases. Germline V gene lookup returns CDR1 SGHRS and CDR2 YFSETQ. The junction had 11 bases not matched to a gene; V was cut back by 2 bases and J by 6 bases. The CDR3 length is 16 residues. The CDR3 DNA sequence: TGCGCCAGCAGCTTTTCTTGGACAGGGAAAGAGGATACGCAGTATTTT. Its translation: CASSFSWTGKEDTQYF.

V usage is TRBV4-2 and J usage is TRBJ1-5, with D unclear. Germline V gene sequence: CDR1 LGHNA, CDR2 YNFKEQ. This CDR3 contains 14 residues. The germline V and J ends were trimmed by 0 bases and 4 bases, with 7 bases remaining between them. The CDR3 nucleotides read TGTGCCAGCAGCCAAGATCTAAGAAATCAGCCCCAGCATTTT. Its translation is CASSQDLRNQPQHF.

This chain joins TRBV9 and TRBJ2-7, with 7 bases fitting TRBD1. Trimming at V came to 5 bases and at J to 9 bases, leaving 8 bases not matched to a gene. This CDR3 region has 12 residues. Germline values: CDR1 SGDLS, CDR2 YYNGEE. The CDR3 DNA sequence: TGTGCCAGCAGTGGGACAGCCTCTGGGCAGTACTTC. This codes for CASSGTASGQYF.

V gene TRBV7-3 combines with J gene TRBJ2-3; D is possibly TRBD1 (6 bases). The CDR3 covers 13 residues. V dropped 3 bases and J dropped 4 bases, with 8 bases sitting between them. Germline V CDR1 and CDR2: SGHTA, FQGTGA. The CDR3 loop is CASSFEGADTQYF. The CDR3 coding sequence is TGTGCCAGCAGCTTCGAGGGGGCAGATACGCAGTATTTT.